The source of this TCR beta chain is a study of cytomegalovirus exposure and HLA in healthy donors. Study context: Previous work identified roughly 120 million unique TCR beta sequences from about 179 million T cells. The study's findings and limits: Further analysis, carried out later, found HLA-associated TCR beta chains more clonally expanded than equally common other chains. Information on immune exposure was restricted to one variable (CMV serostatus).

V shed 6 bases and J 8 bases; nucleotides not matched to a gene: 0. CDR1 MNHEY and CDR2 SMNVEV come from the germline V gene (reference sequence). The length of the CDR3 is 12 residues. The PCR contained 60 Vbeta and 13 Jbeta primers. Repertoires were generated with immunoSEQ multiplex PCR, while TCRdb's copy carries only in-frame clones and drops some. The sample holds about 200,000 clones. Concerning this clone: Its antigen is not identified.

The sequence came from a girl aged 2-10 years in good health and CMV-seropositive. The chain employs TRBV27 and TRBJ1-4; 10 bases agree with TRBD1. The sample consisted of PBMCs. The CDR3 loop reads CASRDRGEKLFF. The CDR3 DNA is TGTGCCAGCAGGGACAGGGGGGAAAAACTGTTTTTT.